The clone carrying this T cell receptor beta chain was seen only once. Its specificity is not known. CDR3 length: 11 residues. Germline V gene lookup returns CDR1 MNHEY and CDR2 SMNVEV (reference sequence). V was cut by 10 bases and J by 4 bases, with 10 bases left in between. The data originate from a study of cytomegalovirus exposure and HLA in healthy donors. Findings and caveats of the study: Later on, analysis showed that most CMV-associated TCR beta chains appeared to be HLA-restricted.

This PCR relied on a set of 60 Vbeta primers and 13 Jbeta primers. This table comes from immunoSEQ multiplex PCR, and its TCRdb copy is limited to in-frame clones, with some not included. The sample records about 160,000 clones, over 75% being singletons. This receptor was identified in a man in his forties or fifties in good health and CMV-seropositive. The specimen sequenced was PBMCs. This chain connects TRBV27 to TRBJ1-1; no firm D call. CDR3 sequence reads: CATIGSTEAFF. CDR3 nucleotides: TGTGCCACCATAGGGAGCACTGAAGCTTTCTTT.